The clone carrying this T cell receptor beta chain has ten or more counts. No antigen is known for it. A library prepared for alpha chains yielded this beta chain as an off-target read; its size is of little meaning. The record originates from a study of spatial heterogeneity in lung cancer. Overall study: TCR transcript counts in tumor regions correlated strongly with a T cell module score from matched bulk RNA-seq. Study-level points and caveats: How many expanded intratumoral alpha and beta TCRs were present tracked the tumor mutation count, which was a count of nonsynonymous mutations.

Time point denoted: sample taken at primary tumor resection. Tumor, nontumor lung or frozen PBMC supplied whole RNA that was sequenced unsorted. Unique molecular identifiers tagged every individual TCR cDNA molecule. MiXCR was run by TCRdb on the 5' RACE reads, yielding one entry per CDR3 protein. This table has 17,000 or so distinct CDR3 sequences, under 8% appearing once. Germline-derived CDR1 and CDR2 are SQVTM and ANQGSEA. Trimming removed 4 bases from V and 0 bases from J, with 10 bases in between. CDR3 length: 14 residues. Material: lung tumor tissue, obtained at surgery. This TCR came from a male donor with early-stage non-small cell lung cancer. The chain employs TRBV29-1 and TRBJ1-3; no reliable D call. This CDR3 is CSVGLLSSGNTIYF. DNA of the CDR3: TGCAGCGTTGGTCTGCTCTCCTCTGGAAACACCATATATTTT. Variable domain in full (rest from reference TRBV29-1 and TRBJ1-3): SAVISQKPSRDICQRGTSLTIQCQVDSQVTMMFWYRQQPGQSLTLIATANQGSEATYESGFVIDKFPISRPNLTFSTLTVSNMSPEDSSIYLCSVGLLSSGNTIYFGEGSWLTVV.